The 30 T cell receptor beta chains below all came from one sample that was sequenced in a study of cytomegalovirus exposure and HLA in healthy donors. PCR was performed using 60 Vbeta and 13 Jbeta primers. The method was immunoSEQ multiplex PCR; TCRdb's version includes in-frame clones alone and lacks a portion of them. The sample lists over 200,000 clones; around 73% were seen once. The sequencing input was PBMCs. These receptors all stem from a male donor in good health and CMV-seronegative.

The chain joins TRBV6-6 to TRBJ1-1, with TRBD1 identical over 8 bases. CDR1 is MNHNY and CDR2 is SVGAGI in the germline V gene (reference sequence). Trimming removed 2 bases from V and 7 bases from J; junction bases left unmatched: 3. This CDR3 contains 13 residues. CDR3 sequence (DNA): TGTGCCAGCAGTTACGGACAGGGCCGTGAAGCTTTCTTT. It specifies CASSYGQGREAFF.

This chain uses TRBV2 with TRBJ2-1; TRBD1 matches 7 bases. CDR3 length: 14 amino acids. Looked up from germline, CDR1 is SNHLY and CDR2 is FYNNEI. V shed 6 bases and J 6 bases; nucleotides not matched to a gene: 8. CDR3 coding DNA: TGTGCCAGCAGGGGGACAGTCTCGGGCAATGAGCAGTTCTTC. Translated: CASRGTVSGNEQFF.

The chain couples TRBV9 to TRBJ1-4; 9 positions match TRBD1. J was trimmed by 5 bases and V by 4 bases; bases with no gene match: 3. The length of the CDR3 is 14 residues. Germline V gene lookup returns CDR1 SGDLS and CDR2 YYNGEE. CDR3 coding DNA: TGTGCCAGCAGCCCCGGACAGGGGAATGAAAAACTGTTTTTT. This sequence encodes CASSPGQGNEKLFF.

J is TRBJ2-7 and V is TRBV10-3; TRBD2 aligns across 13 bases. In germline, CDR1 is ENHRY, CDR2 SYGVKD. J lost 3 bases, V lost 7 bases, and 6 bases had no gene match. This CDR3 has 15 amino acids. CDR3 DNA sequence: TGTGCCATCAAACCTGGGACTAGCGGGATCTACGAGCAGTACTTC. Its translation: CAIKPGTSGIYEQYF.

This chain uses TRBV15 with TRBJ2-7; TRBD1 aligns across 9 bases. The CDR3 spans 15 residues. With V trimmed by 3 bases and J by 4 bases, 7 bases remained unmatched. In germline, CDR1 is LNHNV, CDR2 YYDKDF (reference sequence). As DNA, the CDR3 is TGTGCCACCAGCAGGAGAGGACAGGGGCCTTACGAGCAGTACTTC. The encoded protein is CATSRRGQGPYEQYF.

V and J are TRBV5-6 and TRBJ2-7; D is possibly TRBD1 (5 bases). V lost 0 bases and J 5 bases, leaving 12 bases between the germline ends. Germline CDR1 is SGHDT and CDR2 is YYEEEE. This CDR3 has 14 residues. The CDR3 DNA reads TGTGCCAGCAGCTTGGACAGGATGTTGAACGAGCAGTACTTC. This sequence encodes CASSLDRMLNEQYF.

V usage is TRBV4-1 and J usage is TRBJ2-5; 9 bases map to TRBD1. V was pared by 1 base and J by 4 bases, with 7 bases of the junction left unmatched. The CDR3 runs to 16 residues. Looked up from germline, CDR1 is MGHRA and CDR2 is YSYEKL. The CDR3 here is CASSQGGGQGGETQYF. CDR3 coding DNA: TGCGCCAGCAGCCAAGGGGGGGGACAGGGTGGAGAGACCCAGTACTTC.

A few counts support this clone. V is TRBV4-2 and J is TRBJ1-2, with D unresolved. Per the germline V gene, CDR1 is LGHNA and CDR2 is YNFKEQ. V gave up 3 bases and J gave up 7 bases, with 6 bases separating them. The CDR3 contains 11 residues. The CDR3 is CASSQSTGYTF. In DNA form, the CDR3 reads TGTGCCAGCAGCCAGAGCACTGGCTACACCTTC.

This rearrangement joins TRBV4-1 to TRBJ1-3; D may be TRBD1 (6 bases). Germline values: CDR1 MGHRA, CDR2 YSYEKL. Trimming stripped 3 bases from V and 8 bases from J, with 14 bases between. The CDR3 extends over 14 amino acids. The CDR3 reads CASSHPDSLYTIYF. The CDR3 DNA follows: TGCGCCAGCAGCCACCCGGACAGCCTGTACACCATATATTTT.

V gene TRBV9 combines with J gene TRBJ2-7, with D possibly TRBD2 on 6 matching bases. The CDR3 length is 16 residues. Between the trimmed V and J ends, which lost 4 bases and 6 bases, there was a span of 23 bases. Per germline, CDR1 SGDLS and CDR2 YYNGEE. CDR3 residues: CASSPVGGTRVSEQYF. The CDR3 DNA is TGTGCCAGCAGCCCCGTTGGGGGGACCCGAGTCTCCGAGCAGTACTTC.

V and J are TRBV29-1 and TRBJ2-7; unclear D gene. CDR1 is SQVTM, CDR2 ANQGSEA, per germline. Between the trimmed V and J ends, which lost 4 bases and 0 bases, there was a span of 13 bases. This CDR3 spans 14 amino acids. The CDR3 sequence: CSVVRVSGSYEQYF. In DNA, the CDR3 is TGCAGCGTTGTCCGGGTCTCGGGCTCCTACGAGCAGTACTTC.

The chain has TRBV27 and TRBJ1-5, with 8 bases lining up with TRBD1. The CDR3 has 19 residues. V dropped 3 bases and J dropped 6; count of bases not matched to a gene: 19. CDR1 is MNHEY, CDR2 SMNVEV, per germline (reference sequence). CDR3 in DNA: TGTGCCAGCAGTTTGGATCCAAAGGACAGGGTGGTCTTTGTTCAGCCCCAGCATTTT. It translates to CASSLDPKDRVVFVQPQHF.

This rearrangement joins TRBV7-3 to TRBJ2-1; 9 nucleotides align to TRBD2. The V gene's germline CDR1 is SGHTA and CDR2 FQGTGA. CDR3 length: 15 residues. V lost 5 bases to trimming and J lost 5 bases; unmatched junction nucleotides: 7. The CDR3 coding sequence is TGTGCCAGCAGCCAAACTAGCGGGCCTAACAATGAGCAGTTCTTC. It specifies CASSQTSGPNNEQFF.

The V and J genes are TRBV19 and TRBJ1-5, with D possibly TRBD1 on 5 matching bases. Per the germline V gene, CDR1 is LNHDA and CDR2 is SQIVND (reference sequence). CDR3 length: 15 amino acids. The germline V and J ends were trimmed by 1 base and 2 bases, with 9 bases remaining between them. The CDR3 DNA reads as TGTGCCAGTAGTATAGTCCAGGGCGGCAATCAGCCCCAGCATTTT. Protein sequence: CASSIVQGGNQPQHF.

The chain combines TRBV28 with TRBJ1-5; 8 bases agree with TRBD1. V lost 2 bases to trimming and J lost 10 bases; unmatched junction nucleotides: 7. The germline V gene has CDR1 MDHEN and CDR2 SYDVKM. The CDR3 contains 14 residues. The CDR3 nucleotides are TGTGCCAGCAGTTTAAGGACAGGGTTTTCTCCCCAGCATTTT. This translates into CASSLRTGFSPQHF.

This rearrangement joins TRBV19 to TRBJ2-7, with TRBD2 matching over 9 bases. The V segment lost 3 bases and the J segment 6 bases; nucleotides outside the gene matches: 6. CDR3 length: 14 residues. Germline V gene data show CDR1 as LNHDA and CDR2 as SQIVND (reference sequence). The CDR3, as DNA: TGTGCCAGTAGTATTAAGGGACTAGCAAGCGAGCAGTACTTC. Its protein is CASSIKGLASEQYF.

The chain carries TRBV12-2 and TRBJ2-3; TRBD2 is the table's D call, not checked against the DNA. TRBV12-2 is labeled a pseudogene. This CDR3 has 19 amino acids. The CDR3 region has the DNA TGTGCAAGTCGCCCGAGGGGGCGGGAGGGTCGAGAGGGCACAGATACGCAGTATTTT. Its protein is CASRPRGREGREGTDTQYF.

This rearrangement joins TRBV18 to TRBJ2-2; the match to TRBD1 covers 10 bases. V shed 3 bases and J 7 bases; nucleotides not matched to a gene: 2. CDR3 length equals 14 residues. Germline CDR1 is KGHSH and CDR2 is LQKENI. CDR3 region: CASSPGQGNGELFF. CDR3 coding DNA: TGTGCCAGCTCACCGGGACAGGGGAACGGGGAGCTGTTTTTT. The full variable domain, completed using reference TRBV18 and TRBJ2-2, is NAGVMQNPRHLVRRRGQEARLRCSPMKGHSHVYWYRQLPEEGLKFMVYLQKENIIDESGMPKERFSAEFPKEGPSILRIQQVVRGDSAAYFCASSPGQGNGELFFGEGSRLTVL.

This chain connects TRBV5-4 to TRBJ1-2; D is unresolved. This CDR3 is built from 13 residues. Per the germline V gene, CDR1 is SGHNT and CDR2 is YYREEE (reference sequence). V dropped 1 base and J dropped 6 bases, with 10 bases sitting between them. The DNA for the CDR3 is TGTGCCAGCAGCTTGCCAGCGATTCATGGCTACACCTTC. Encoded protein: CASSLPAIHGYTF.

The CDR3: CASRGDRESNEQYF. The CDR3 DNA sequence: TGTGCCAGCAGGGGGGATCGGGAGTCTAACGAGCAGTACTTC. The V call is TRBV28, the J call TRBJ2-7, with D possibly matching TRBD2 (6 bases). Germline V gene data show CDR1 as MDHEN and CDR2 as SYDVKM. Deletions cut 6 bases from V and 5 bases from J, with 17 bases between. The CDR3 is 14 residues long.

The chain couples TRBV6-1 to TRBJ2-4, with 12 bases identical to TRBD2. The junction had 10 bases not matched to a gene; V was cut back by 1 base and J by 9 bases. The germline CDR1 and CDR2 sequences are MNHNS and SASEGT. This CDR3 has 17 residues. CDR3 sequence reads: CASSEELAGGPRSIQYF. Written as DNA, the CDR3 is TGTGCCAGCAGTGAAGAGCTAGCGGGAGGGCCAAGGAGCATTCAGTACTTC.

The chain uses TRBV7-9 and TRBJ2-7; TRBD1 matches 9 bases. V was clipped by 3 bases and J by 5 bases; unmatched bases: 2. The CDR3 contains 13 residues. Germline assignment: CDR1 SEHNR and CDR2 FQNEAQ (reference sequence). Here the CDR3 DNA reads TGTGCCAGCAGCTTGGGACAGGGCCACGAGCAGTACTTC. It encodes CASSLGQGHEQYF.

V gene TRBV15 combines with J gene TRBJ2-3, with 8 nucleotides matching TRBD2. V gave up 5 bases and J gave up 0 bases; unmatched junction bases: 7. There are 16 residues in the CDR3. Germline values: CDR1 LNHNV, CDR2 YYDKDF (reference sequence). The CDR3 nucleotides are TGTGCCACCAGCGGTCTAGCGGGCACTAGCACAGATACGCAGTATTTT. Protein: CATSGLAGTSTDTQYF.

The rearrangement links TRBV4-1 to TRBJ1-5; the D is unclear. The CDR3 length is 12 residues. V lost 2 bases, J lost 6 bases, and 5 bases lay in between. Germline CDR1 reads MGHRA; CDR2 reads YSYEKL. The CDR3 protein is CASSQRGQPQHF. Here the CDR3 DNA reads TGCGCCAGCAGCCAACGGGGTCAGCCCCAGCATTTT.

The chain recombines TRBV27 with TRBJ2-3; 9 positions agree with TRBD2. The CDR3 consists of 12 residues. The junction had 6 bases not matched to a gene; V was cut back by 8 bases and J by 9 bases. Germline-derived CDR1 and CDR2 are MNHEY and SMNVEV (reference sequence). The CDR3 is CASLGLANTQYF. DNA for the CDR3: TGTGCCAGCTTAGGACTAGCGAACACGCAGTATTTT.

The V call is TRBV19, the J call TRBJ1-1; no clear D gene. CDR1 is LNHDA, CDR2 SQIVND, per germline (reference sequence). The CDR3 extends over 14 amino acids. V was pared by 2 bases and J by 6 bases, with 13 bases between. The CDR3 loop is CASSIWVWAPEAFF. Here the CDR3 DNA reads TGTGCCAGTAGTATATGGGTATGGGCTCCTGAAGCTTTCTTT.

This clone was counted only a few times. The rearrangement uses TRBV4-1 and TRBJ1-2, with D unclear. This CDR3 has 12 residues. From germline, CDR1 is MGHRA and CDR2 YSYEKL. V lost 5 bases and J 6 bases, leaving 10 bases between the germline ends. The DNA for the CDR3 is TGCGCCAGCAGCAACACCAGGCATGGCTACACCTTC. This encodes CASSNTRHGYTF.

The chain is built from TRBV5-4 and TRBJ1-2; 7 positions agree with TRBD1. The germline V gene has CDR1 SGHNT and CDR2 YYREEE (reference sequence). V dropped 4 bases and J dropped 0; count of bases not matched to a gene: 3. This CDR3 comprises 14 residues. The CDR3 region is CASSPDRSNYGYTF. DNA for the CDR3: TGTGCCAGCAGCCCGGACAGGTCTAACTATGGCTACACCTTC. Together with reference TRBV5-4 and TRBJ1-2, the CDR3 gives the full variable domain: ETGVTQSPTHLIKTRGQQVTLRCSSQSGHNTVSWYQQALGQGPQFIFQYYREEENGRGNFPPRFSGLQFPNYSSELNVNALELDDSALYLCASSPDRSNYGYTFGSGTRLTVV.

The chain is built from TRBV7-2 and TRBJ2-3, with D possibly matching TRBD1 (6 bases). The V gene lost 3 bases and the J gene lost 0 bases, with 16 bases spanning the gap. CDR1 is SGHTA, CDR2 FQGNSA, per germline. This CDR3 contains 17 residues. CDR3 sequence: CASSFGDGGASTDTQYF. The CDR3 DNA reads TGTGCCAGCAGCTTTGGGGATGGGGGCGCTAGCACAGATACGCAGTATTTT.

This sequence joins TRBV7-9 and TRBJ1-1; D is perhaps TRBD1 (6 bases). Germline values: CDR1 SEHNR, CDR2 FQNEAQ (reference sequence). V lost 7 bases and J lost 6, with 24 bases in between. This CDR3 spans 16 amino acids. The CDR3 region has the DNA TGTGCCAGCATCCGGGGGGCGCTGTCTTCTTTAGCTGAAGCTTTCTTT. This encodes CASIRGALSSLAEAFF. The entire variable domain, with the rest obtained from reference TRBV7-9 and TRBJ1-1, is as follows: DTGVSQNPRHKITKRGQNVTFRCDPISEHNRLYWYRQTLGQGPEFLTYFQNEAQLEKSRLLSDRFSAERPKGSFSTLEIQRTEQGDSAMYLCASIRGALSSLAEAFFGQGTRLTVV.